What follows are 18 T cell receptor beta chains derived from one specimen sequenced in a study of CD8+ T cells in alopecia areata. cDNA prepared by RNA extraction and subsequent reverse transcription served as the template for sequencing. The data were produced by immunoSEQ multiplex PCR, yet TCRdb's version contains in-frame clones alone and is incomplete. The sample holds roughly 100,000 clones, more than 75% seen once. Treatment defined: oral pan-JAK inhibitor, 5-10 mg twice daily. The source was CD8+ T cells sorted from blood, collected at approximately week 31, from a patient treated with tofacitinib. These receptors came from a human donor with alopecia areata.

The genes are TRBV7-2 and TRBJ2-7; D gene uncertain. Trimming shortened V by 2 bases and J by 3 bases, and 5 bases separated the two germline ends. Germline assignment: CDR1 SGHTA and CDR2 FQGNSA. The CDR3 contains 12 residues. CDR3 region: CASSLNLYEQYF. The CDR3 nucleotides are TGTGCCAGCAGCTTAAATCTCTACGAGCAGTACTTC.

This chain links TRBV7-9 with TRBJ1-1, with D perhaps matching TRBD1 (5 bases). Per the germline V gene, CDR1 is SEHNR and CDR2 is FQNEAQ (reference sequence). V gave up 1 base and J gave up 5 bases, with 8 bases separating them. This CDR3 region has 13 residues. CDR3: CASSLGGSTEAFF. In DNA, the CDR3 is TGTGCCAGCAGCTTAGGGGGCTCAACTGAAGCTTTCTTT.

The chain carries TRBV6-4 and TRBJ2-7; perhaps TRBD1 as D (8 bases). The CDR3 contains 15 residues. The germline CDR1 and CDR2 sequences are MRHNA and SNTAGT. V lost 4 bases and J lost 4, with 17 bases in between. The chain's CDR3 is CASSAETGEGYEQYF. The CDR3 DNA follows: TGTGCCAGCAGTGCCGAGACAGGGGAGGGATACGAGCAGTACTTC.

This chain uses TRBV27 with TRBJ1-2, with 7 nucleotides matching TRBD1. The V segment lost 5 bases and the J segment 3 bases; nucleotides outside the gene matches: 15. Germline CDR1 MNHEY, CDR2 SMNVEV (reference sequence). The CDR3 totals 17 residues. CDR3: CASSQMGTAREDYGYTF. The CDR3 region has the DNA TGTGCCAGCAGTCAAATGGGGACAGCACGTGAGGACTATGGCTACACCTTC.

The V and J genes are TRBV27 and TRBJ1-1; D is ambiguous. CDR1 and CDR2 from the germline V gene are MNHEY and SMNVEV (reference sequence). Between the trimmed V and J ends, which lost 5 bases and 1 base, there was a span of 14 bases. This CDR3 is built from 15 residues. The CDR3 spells CASSINSDGNTEAFF. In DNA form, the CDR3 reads TGTGCCAGCAGTATAAACTCAGACGGGAACACTGAAGCTTTCTTT.

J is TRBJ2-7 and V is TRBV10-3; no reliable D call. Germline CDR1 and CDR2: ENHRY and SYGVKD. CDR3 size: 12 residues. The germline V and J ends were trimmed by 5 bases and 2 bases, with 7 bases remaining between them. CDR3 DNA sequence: TGTGCCATCAGTACGGAAACCTACGAGCAGTACTTC. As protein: CAISTETYEQYF.

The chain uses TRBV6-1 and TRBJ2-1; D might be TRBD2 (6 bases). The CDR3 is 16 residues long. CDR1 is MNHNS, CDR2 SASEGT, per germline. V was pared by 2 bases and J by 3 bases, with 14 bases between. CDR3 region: CASSESAGTYYNEQFF. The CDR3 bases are TGTGCCAGCAGTGAAAGCGCCGGGACTTACTACAATGAGCAGTTCTTC.

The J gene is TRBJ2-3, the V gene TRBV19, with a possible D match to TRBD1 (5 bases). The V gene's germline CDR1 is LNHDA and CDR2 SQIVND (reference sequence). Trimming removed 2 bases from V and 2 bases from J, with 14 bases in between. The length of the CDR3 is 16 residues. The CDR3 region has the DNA TGTGCCAGTAGTATAATACTGGCAGGGCCCACAGATACGCAGTATTTT. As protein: CASSIILAGPTDTQYF.

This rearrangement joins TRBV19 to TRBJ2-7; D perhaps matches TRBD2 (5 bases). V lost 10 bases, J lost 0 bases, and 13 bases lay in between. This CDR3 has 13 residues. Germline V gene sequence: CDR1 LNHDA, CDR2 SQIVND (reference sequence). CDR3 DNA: TGTGCCACTGGGCCGGGGAGCTCCTACGAGCAGTACTTC. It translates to CATGPGSSYEQYF.

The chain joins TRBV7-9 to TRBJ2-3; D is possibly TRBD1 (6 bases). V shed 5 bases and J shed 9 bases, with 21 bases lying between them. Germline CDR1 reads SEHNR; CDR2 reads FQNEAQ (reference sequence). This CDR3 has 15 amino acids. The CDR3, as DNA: TGTGCCAGCAGCCTCTTTGACCTACAGGGTGCAACGCAGTATTTT. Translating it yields CASSLFDLQGATQYF.

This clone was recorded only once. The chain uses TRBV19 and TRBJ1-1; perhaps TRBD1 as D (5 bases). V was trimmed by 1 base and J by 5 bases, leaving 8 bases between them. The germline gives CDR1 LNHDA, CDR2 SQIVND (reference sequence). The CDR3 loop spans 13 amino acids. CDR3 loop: CASSIGGVTEAFF. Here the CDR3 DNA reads TGTGCCAGTAGTATAGGGGGGGTGACTGAAGCTTTCTTT.

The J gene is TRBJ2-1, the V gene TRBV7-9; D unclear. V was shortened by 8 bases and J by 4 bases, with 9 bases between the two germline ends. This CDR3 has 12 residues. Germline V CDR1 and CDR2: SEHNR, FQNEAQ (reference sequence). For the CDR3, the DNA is TGTGCCAGCCTCGCGGCTTACAATGAGCAGTTCTTC. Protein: CASLAAYNEQFF.

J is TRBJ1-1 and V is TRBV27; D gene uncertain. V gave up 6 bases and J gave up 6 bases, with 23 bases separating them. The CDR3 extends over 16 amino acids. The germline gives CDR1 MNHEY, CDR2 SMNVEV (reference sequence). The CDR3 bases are TGTGCCAGCAGCGACGGCGAGACCCTCCAAAGGGCTGAAGCTTTCTTT. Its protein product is CASSDGETLQRAEAFF.

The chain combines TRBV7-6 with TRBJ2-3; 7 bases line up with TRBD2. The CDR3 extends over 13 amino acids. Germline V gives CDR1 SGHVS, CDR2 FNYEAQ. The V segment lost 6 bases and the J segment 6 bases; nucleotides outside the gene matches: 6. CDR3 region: CASRDSGGDTQYF. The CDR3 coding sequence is TGTGCCAGCAGGGACTCCGGGGGGGATACGCAGTATTTT.

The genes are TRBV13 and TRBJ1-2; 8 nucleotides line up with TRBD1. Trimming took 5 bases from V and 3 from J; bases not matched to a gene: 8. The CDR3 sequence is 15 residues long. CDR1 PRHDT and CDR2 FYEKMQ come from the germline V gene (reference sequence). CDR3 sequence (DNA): TGTGCCAGCAGCCTGACGGACAGGGTCGACTATGGCTACACCTTC. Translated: CASSLTDRVDYGYTF.

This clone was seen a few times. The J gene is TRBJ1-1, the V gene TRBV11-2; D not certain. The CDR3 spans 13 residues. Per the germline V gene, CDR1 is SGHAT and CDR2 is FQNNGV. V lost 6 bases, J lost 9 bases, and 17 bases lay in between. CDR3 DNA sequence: TGTGCCAGCAGACCCTCGGAGGCGGGGAAAGCTTTCTTT. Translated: CASRPSEAGKAFF. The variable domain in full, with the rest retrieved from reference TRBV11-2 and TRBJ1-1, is EAGVAQSPRYKIIEKRQSVAFWCNPISGHATLYWYQQILGQGPKLLIQFQNNGVVDDSQLPKDRFSAERLKGVDSTLKIQPAKLEDSAVYLCASRPSEAGKAFFGQGTRLTVV.

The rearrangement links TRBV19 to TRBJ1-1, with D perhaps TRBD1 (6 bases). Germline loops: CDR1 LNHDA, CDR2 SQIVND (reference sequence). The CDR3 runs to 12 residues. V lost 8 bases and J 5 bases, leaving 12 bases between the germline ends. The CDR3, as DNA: TGTGCCAGTTCCCCAGGGGAAACTGAAGCTTTCTTT. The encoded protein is CASSPGETEAFF.

In DNA form, the CDR3 reads TGTGCCTGGAGTCTAGCGGGCGGAAACAATGAGCAGTTCTTC. It codes for CAWSLAGGNNEQFF. The chain combines TRBV30 with TRBJ2-1; 8 positions agree with TRBD2. Germline lookup yields CDR1 GTSNPN and CDR2 SVGIG (reference sequence). The CDR3 contains 14 residues. J lost 5 bases, V lost 2 bases, and 5 bases had no gene match.